Reported below is one T cell receptor beta chain. This clone came up once. What this receptor recognizes is not known. No base quality information exists; no much larger clone differs at one position. This record comes from a study of cytomegalovirus exposure and HLA in healthy donors (dated by TCRdb to between 2016 and 2019). A note on the overall study: An earlier analysis of 587 of the donors reported 276 Gb of sequence data and around 120 million unique TCR beta sequences obtained from some 200 million T cells. An early release that covered approximately 600 HLA-typed donors contained approximately 300 gigabases of sequencing data and 65 million to 100 million unique TCR sequences. Of the approximately 370 genotyped donors, approximately 80% were placed in the genetic ancestry cluster associated with self-reported Caucasian donors. The aim of the study was to test whether cataloging public T cell receptors could identify signatures of past pathogen exposure. The T cell repertoires of several hundred subjects were profiled by immunosequencing and related to cytomegalovirus serostatus. Besides the first cohort of around 670 subjects, a separate validation cohort made up of 95 to 150 different subjects was used. To predict cytomegalovirus infection status, the study brought together high-throughput TCR immunosequencing, statistical association of individual TCRs with disease status, and machine learning. In a later analysis, previously published TCR beta repertoires from 600 to 850 donors were re-analyzed and high-resolution HLA genotyping was added so that TCR occurrence patterns could be studied. Rather than drawing on any new phenotypic data, the later analysis identified candidate immune exposures from TCR beta sequences and the way those sequences occurred across donors. An earlier analysis of around 540 of the donors applied high-throughput TCR beta sequencing to assess whether each TCR beta V gene segment acted as functional or pseudogenic. Donor age, sex, ethnicity and CMV serostatus were compiled alongside the repertoire data. A later genetic analysis used genome-wide SNP genotypes for about 65% of the 666 donors, treating that subset as a discovery cohort. Every repertoire in the discovery cohort had been generated on one and the same sequencing platform. HLA typing included class I and class II loci at four-digit resolution. The number of donors typed differed by locus, with 629-630 for A, B, C, DRB1 and DQB1, 522 for DQA1, 600 to 610 for DPA1, and approximately 470 for DPB1. About five DR-DQ haplotypes were treated as single units for association and clustering because of strong linkage in the cohort. Among 398 genotyped donors of the cohort, an average of around 240,000 unique TCR beta nucleotide sequences were sequenced per donor, roughly a sixth of them non-productive.

The protocol used for the library was the immunoSEQ multiplex PCR assay. For the multiplex PCR, a mixture combining 60 forward primers for TCR Vbeta segments and 13 reverse primers for TCR Jbeta segments was used. A multiplex PCR assay on genomic DNA amplified the CDR3 region of rearranged TCR beta genes. The amplified TCR beta libraries were sequenced on the Illumina HiSeq System as 87-base-pair reads. On the authors' methods: In a later analysis, tens of millions of unique TCR beta chains were counted across the 500 to 850 repertoires, and roughly 11 million of these chains were shared by at least two donors. To remove PCR and sequencing errors, raw reads were error-corrected and collapsed into unique sequences using a nearest-neighbor algorithm that merged closely related sequences. CDR3 sequences were aligned to IMGT reference sequences to assign V, D and J gene segments. Each retained sequence needed at least a six-nucleotide match to both a V gene segment and a J gene segment. Rearrangements were called productive when the CDR3 lacked stop codons and stayed in frame with V and J; all others were non-productive. CDR3 was defined by IMGT convention, running from the second conserved V-encoded cysteine to the conserved J-encoded phenylalanine. Sequences without an unambiguous match to a single V gene segment were excluded from the earlier analysis of a few hundred of the donors. In an earlier analysis of more than 500 of the donors, a V segment was called functional when productive rearrangements were above 56.7%, and segregating when the standard deviation between donors exceeded 5%. A statistical classification framework was built to diagnose cytomegalovirus status from the catalog of TCR beta chain sequences. In a later analysis, V and J genes were assigned by comparing TCR nucleotide sequences against IMGT/GENE-DB human TR gene sequences. A later analysis assigned CDR3 sequences and most-parsimonious VDJ recombination scenarios with the TCRdist pipeline. In a later analysis, each TCR beta chain was defined by its CDR3 amino acid sequence together with its V-gene family, and reads lacking a unique V-gene family were excluded. In a later analysis, 450 to 600 highly shared, low-generation-probability nucleotide sequences were removed to address suspected cross-contamination and a sequencing artifact. A later analysis calculated a clonal expansion index for each public chain from normalized within-repertoire ranks of inferred template counts. In a later analysis, generation probabilities were computed with a VDJ recombination model fitted to out-of-frame rearrangements, and the resulting probabilities were checked against IGoR. A later analysis scored TCR-TCR, TCR-HLA and TCR-CMV co-occurrence with hypergeometric tests, applying a repertoire-size bias correction to TCR pairs. False discovery rates were estimated in a later analysis by permuting HLA or CMV assignments 20 times. In a later analysis, co-occurring TCRs were grouped with DBSCAN, and TCRdist sequence similarity was added when clustering was performed within HLA-allele-positive subsets. Repertoires with fewer than 30,000 or more than 120,000 public chains were left out of co-occurrence clustering, as were roughly five repertoires with anomalous nucleotide sharing. TCRdb stores this immuneACCESS table with in-frame sequences only. Part of the clones is absent; in the studies checked, under half of the shortfall reflects unresolved V genes, and no reason is known for the rest. For V, J and clone size, that table is used; D and trimming come from the DNA. Present in this sample are 150,000 to 200,000 clones, around nine tenths of which were seen just once. The ten largest clones represent about 2.1% of the sample.

What the work shows at the level of the full study, not this receptor alone: A later analysis associated some 17,000 TCR beta sequences with specific HLA alleles at a false discovery rate of 0.05. When HLA alleles, especially DR and DQ, strongly co-occurred, TCR associations were difficult to assign to individual alleles. Some 15 rarely observed V segments, including chromosome 9 orphons, were excluded from the earlier analysis of several hundred of the donors because counts were too low. A total of 150 to 200 TCR beta chains were listed by the study as associated with cytomegalovirus. Some IMGT-functional V segments, including TRBV6-2 and TRBV6-3, could not be distinguished by the 87-base-pair reads and were therefore excluded. In a later analysis, HLA-associated TCR beta chains were found to be more clonally expanded and to have lower generation probabilities than equally common non-associated chains. Sequencing depth was assumed to be roughly uniform across donors in the presence/absence analyses, though that assumption may not hold. Most TCR sequences were seen in very few donors, while some public TCRs were found in many individuals. Most CMV-associated TCR beta chains appeared to be HLA-restricted in a later analysis, and the HLA associations seemed to be driven largely by CMV exposure. The classifier was reported to diagnose cytomegalovirus status with high specificity and sensitivity in both the original and validation cohorts. V-gene and J-gene trimming of TCR beta chains was associated with a missense DCLRE1C variant in a later genetic analysis, and the association was replicated in an independent cohort. In a later analysis, several top co-occurrence clusters were reported to appear linked to parvovirus B19, influenza, CMV and Epstein-Barr virus. CMV serostatus was the only immune exposure information available for the cohort. In vitro tests confirmed that a few of the cytomegalovirus-associated TCR beta chains recognize cytomegalovirus antigens. A further reported finding was that TCR beta sequences accurately predicted the HLA-A and HLA-B alleles for most subjects in the first cohort. Because some donors lacked HLA typing at each locus, the association tests relied only on the typed subset. The cohort was sequenced for TCR beta chains only, and without alpha or paired-chain data the features that could be detected were limited. In a later analysis, TCR association rates were found to vary across HLA loci, with the most associated TCRs seen for DRB1 alleles and the fewest for HLA-C alleles. A later genetic analysis reported fewer N-insertions in productive TCRs among donors in an Asian-associated ancestry cluster than the roughly 700-donor mean. The authors suggested that the approach could potentially be generalized to other disease states and immunological phenotypes. A cluster of highly shared sequence variants was judged likely to represent a technical artifact of the sequencing pipeline. Linkage disequilibrium might explain the correlated functional status among segregating V segments, but an unknown experimental factor could not be excluded. In an earlier analysis of 500 to 650 of the donors, most TCR beta V segments appeared in productive rearrangements about 87% or about 30% of the time, broadly matching IMGT annotations.

The cohort comprised fewer than 750 healthy bone marrow donors. All cohort members were sampled while nominally healthy, although unrecorded immune exposures were likely present. The donor was CMV seronegative and was included in the group of a few hundred seronegative cohort members. Each donor provided a peripheral blood sample, and peripheral blood mononuclear cells were used for TCR beta sequencing. The Qiagen DNeasy Blood Extraction Kit was used to extract genomic DNA from the blood cell samples. From the germline V gene (reference sequence), CDR1 is LNHDA and CDR2 is SQIVND. From the cysteine through the phenylalanine, the CDR3 covers 19 amino acids. Of all the DNA, just the CDR3 is kept, 57 bases in frame from base 1. Ends trimmed: V by 3 bases, J by 1 base; bases unmatched to a gene: 12.

The sequenced sample was PBMCs. The chain is encoded by TRBV19 joined to TRBJ2-3, with 11 bases aligning to TRBD2. The TCR was taken from a woman younger than 35 in good health and CMV-seronegative. The DNA reads as follows: TGTGCCAGTAGTATTAGGGGCCTAGCGGGGGGCTTCGGCACAGATACGCAGTATTTT. This is translated as CASSIRGLAGGFGTDTQYF.